The sequence of this TCR beta chain was determined in a study of cytomegalovirus exposure and HLA in healthy donors (dated by TCRdb to about 2017). Looking at the study overall: An earlier analysis of several hundred of the donors reported roughly 270 Gb of sequence data and about 100 million unique TCR beta sequences from 150 million to 200 million T cells. Approximately 300 gigabases of sequencing data and 70 million to 100 million unique TCR sequences were included in an early release covering about 620 HLA-typed donors. Of the approximately 400 genotyped donors, 80% to 90% were placed in the genetic ancestry cluster associated with self-reported Caucasian donors. The aim of the study was to test whether cataloging public T cell receptors could identify signatures of past pathogen exposure. The study profiled the T cell repertoires of hundreds of subjects by immunosequencing and related them to cytomegalovirus serostatus. In addition to the first cohort of 666 subjects, a separate validation cohort of around 110 different subjects was used. To predict cytomegalovirus infection status, the study combined high-throughput TCR immunosequencing, statistical association of individual TCRs with disease status, and machine learning. In a later analysis, previously published TCR beta repertoires from 550 to 750 donors were re-analyzed and high-resolution HLA genotyping was added so that TCR occurrence patterns could be studied. Rather than using new phenotypic data, the later analysis identified candidate immune exposures from TCR beta sequences and from how often those sequences occurred across donors. An earlier analysis of some 500 of the donors used high-throughput TCR beta sequencing to judge whether each TCR beta V gene segment behaved as functional or pseudogenic. Donor age, sex, ethnicity and CMV serostatus were compiled alongside the repertoire data. A later genetic analysis used genome-wide SNP genotypes for about 60% of the roughly 700 donors, treating that subset as a discovery cohort. Every repertoire in the discovery cohort had been generated on one and the same sequencing platform. Both class I and class II loci were covered by HLA typing, at four-digit resolution. Typing coverage differed by locus: A, B, C, DRB1 and DQB1 were typed in about 620-640 donors, DQA1 in roughly 510, DPA1 in 600 to 610, and DPB1 in roughly 450. Roughly 5 DR-DQ haplotypes were handled as single units for association and clustering because linkage in the cohort was strong. Among around 400 genotyped donors of the cohort, an average of roughly 230,000 unique TCR beta nucleotide sequences was sequenced per donor, of which 15% to 20% were non-productive. What the study reported, not specific to this receptor: At a false discovery rate of 0.05, a later analysis linked 15,000 to 20,000 TCR beta sequences to specific HLA alleles. Because HLA typing was unavailable for some donors at each locus, only the typed subset was used in association tests. This cohort had only TCR beta chains sequenced, and the lack of alpha or paired-chain data limited which features could be detected. A further reported finding was that TCR beta sequences accurately predicted the HLA-A and HLA-B alleles for most subjects in the first cohort. According to the authors, the approach could potentially be generalized to other disease states and immunological phenotypes. The only immune exposure information available for the cohort was CMV serostatus. A later analysis found that TCR association rates varied across HLA loci, with DRB1 alleles showing the most associated TCRs and HLA-C alleles the fewest. A group of highly shared sequence variants was considered likely to be a technical artifact of the sequencing pipeline. The classifier was reported to diagnose cytomegalovirus status with high specificity and sensitivity in both the original and validation cohorts. While some public TCRs were present in many individuals, most TCR sequences turned up only very rarely across donors. Assigning TCR associations to individual alleles was difficult when HLA alleles, especially DR and DQ, strongly co-occurred. Correlated functional status among segregating V segments might reflect linkage disequilibrium, but an unknown experimental factor could not be ruled out. Seventeen rarely observed V segments, including chromosome 9 orphons, were excluded from the earlier analysis of several hundred of the donors because counts were too low. Compared with the approximately 670-donor mean, donors in an Asian-associated ancestry cluster had fewer N-insertions in productive TCRs, according to a later genetic analysis. In vitro tests confirmed that a few of the cytomegalovirus-associated TCR beta chains recognize cytomegalovirus antigens. Most CMV-associated TCR beta chains appeared to be HLA-restricted in a later analysis, and the HLA associations seemed to be driven largely by CMV exposure. A later genetic analysis associated a missense DCLRE1C variant with V-gene and J-gene trimming of TCR beta chains, and an independent cohort replicated the association. Roughly uniform sequencing depth across donors was assumed in presence/absence analyses, although this assumption may not hold. Compared with equally common non-associated chains, HLA-associated TCR beta chains in a later analysis were more clonally expanded and had lower generation probabilities. The 87-base-pair reads could not distinguish some IMGT-functional V segments, including TRBV6-2 and TRBV6-3, so those segments were excluded. An earlier analysis of 587 of the donors showed that most TCR beta V segments appeared in productive rearrangements either about 90% or about 30% of the time, which broadly matched IMGT annotations. The study gave a list of around 170 TCR beta chains associated with cytomegalovirus. According to a later analysis, parvovirus B19, influenza, CMV and Epstein-Barr virus appeared linked to several top co-occurrence clusters.

As concerns this clone: The antigen this receptor binds is unknown. No quality values exist for individual bases; no much larger clone is one base distant.

The germline V gene provides CDR1 SGDLS and CDR2 YYNGEE. V lost 5 bases and J lost 5 bases, and the count of bases not matched to a germline gene is 11. There are 16 amino acids in the CDR3, from cysteine to phenylalanine inclusive. Only CDR3 DNA remains: 48 bases, in frame from the first base. The cohort consisted of more than 650 healthy bone marrow donors. At the time of sampling, every cohort member was nominally healthy, though immune exposures that went unrecorded were likely present. The donor tested CMV seropositive and was one of the 289 seropositive cohort members. A peripheral blood sample was collected from each donor, and TCR beta sequencing was performed on peripheral blood mononuclear cells. The Qiagen DNeasy Blood Extraction Kit was used to extract genomic DNA from the blood cell samples. Receptor libraries were prepared by the immunoSEQ multiplex PCR assay. The multiplex PCR relied on a mix of 60 forward primers for TCR Vbeta segments and 13 reverse primers for TCR Jbeta segments. The CDR3 region of rearranged TCR beta genes was amplified from genomic DNA by a multiplex PCR assay. The Illumina HiSeq System was used to sequence the amplified TCR beta libraries as 87-base-pair reads. On the study's bioinformatics: A later analysis counted about 80 million unique TCR beta chains across the 700 or so repertoires, and around 9.9 million of these chains were shared by at least two donors. A nearest-neighbor algorithm error-corrected the raw reads and collapsed the reads into unique sequences, merging closely related sequences to remove PCR and sequencing errors. To assign V, D and J gene segments, CDR3 sequences were aligned to IMGT reference sequences. For a sequence to be retained, at least a six-nucleotide match to both a V gene segment and a J gene segment was required. Rearrangements were called productive when the CDR3 lacked stop codons and stayed in frame with V and J; all others were non-productive. CDR3 was defined according to IMGT convention as the region running from the second conserved V-encoded cysteine to the conserved J-encoded phenylalanine. Sequences without an unambiguous match to a single V gene segment were excluded from the earlier analysis of almost 600 of the donors. An earlier analysis of a few hundred of the donors called V segments functional above 56.7% productive rearrangements and segregating when the between-donor standard deviation exceeded 5%. A statistical classification framework was developed to diagnose cytomegalovirus status using the catalog of TCR beta chain sequences. V and J gene assignment, in a later analysis, came from comparing TCR nucleotide sequences with IMGT/GENE-DB human TR gene sequences. In a later analysis, CDR3 sequences and most-parsimonious VDJ recombination scenarios were assigned using the TCRdist pipeline. In a later analysis, each TCR beta chain was defined by its CDR3 amino acid sequence together with its V-gene family, and reads lacking a unique V-gene family were excluded. As a way to deal with suspected cross-contamination and a sequencing artifact, a later analysis dropped roughly 620 nucleotide sequences that were highly shared and had low generation probability. In a later analysis, a clonal expansion index was calculated for each public chain from normalized within-repertoire ranks of inferred template counts. In a later analysis, generation probabilities were computed using a VDJ recombination model fitted to out-of-frame rearrangements, and the results were checked against IGoR. A later analysis scored TCR-TCR, TCR-HLA and TCR-CMV co-occurrence with hypergeometric tests, applying a repertoire-size bias correction to TCR pairs. To estimate false discovery rates, a later analysis permuted the HLA or CMV assignments 20 times. In a later analysis, co-occurring TCRs were grouped using DBSCAN, and TCRdist sequence similarity was added for clustering within HLA-allele-positive subsets. Repertoires with fewer than 30,000 or more than 120,000 public chains were left out of co-occurrence clustering, as were a few repertoires with anomalous nucleotide sharing. TCRdb carries this immuneACCESS record with in-frame sequences only. Its versions omit some clonotypes, under half of them owing to an unresolved V gene in the studies checked, with the rest unexplained. V and J calls and clone size are as listed in that table; D and trimming were resolved from the DNA. This sample gives about 61,000 clones in total; more than 80% of them show up just once. In total, the top ten clones hold around 1.5% of the sample.

The TCR sequence derives from a man aged 30 to 45 in good health and CMV-seropositive. The source material was PBMCs. This chain joins TRBV9 to TRBJ2-1; 9 bases in between match TRBD2. The CDR3 reads CASSYSGTSTNNEQFF. The nucleotide sequence is TGTGCCAGCAGTTACAGCGGGACTAGCACAAACAATGAGCAGTTCTTC.